The entry that follows covers one T cell receptor beta chain sequence. These data are taken from a study of blood T cell repertoires in COVID-19. Using immunoSEQ multiplex PCR, the repertoire was profiled, and TCRdb retains in-frame clones only, with some absent. The sample carries 95,000 to 100,000 clones, roughly nine tenths recorded once. This receptor was identified in a man aged 50-59 years with acute or convalescent COVID-19. The sample taken for sequencing was peripheral blood.

The CDR3 spells CASRRTGGLYEQYF. The CDR3 DNA sequence: TGTGCCAGTAGGCGGACAGGGGGTCTCTACGAGCAGTACTTC. The rearrangement uses TRBV19 and TRBJ2-7; 10 bases are a match to TRBD1. From germline, CDR1 is LNHDA and CDR2 SQIVND (reference sequence). The V segment lost 6 bases and the J segment 3 bases; nucleotides outside the gene matches: 5. The CDR3 contains 14 residues.